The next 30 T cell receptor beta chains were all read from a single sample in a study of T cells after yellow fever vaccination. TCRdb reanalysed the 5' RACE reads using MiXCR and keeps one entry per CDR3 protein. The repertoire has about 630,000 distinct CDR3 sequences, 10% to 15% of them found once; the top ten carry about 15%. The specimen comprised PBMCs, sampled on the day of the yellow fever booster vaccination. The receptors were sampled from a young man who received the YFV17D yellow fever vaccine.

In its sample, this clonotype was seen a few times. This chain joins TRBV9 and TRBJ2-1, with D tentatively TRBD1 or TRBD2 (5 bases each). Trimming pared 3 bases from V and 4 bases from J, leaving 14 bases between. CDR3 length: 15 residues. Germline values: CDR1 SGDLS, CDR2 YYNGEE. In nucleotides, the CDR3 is TGTGCCAGCAGCGACCAGGTGGGGGAATACAATGAGCAGTTCTTC. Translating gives CASSDQVGEYNEQFF.

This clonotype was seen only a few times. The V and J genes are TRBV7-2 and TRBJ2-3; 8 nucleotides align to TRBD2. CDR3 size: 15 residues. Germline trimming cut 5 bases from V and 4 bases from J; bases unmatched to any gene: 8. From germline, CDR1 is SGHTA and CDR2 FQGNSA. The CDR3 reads CASSPSGSGADTQYF. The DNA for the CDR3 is TGTGCCAGCAGCCCAAGCGGGAGTGGCGCAGATACGCAGTATTTT.

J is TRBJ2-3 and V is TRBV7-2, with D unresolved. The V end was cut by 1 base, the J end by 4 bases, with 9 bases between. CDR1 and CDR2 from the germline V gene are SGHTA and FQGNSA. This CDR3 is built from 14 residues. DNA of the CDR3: TGTGCCAGCAGCTTAGGGGCGGTCCCAGATACGCAGTATTTT. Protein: CASSLGAVPDTQYF.

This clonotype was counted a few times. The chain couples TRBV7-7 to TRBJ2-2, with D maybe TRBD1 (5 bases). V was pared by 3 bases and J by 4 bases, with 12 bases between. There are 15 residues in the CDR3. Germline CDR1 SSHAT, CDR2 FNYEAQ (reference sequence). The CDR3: CASSLLTGSTGELFF. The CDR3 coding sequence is TGTGCCAGCAGCTTGTTAACAGGCTCCACCGGGGAGCTGTTTTTT.

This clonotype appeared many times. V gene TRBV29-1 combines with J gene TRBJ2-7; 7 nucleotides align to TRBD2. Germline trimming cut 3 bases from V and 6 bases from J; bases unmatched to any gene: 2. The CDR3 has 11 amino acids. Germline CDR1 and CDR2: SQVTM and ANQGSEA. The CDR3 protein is CSVDSGGEQYF. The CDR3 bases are TGCAGCGTTGACTCGGGAGGCGAGCAGTACTTC.

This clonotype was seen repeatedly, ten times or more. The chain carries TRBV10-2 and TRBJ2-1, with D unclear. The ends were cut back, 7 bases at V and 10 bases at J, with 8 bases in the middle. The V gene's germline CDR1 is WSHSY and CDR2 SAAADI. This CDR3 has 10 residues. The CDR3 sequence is CASKRREQFF. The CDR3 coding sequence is TGCGCCAGCAAACGGCGAGAGCAGTTCTTC.

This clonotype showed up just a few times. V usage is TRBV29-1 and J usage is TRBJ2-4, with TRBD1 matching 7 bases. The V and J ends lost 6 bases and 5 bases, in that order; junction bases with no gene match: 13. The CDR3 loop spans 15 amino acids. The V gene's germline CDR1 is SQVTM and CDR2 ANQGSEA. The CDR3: CSVRTYRGQQNIQYF. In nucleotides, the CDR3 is TGCAGCGTCAGAACCTACAGGGGCCAACAAAACATTCAGTACTTC.

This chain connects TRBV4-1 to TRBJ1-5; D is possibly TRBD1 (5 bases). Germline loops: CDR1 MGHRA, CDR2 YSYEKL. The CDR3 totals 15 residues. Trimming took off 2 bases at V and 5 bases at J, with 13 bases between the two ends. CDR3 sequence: CASSQLGQGDQPQHF. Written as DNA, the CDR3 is TGCGCCAGCAGCCAATTAGGGCAGGGTGATCAGCCCCAGCATTTT.

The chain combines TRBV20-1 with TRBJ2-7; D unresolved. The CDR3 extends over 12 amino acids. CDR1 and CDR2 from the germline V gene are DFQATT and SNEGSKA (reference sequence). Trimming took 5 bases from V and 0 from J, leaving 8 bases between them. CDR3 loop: CSAQVSSYEQYF. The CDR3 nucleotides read TGCAGTGCTCAGGTGAGCTCCTACGAGCAGTACTTC.

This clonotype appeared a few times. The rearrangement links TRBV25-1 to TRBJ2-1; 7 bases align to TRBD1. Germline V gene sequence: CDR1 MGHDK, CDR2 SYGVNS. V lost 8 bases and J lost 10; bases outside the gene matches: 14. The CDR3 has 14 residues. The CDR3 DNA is TGTGCCAGCGGCCCGGGACAGTTATGGGGAGAGCAGTTCTTC. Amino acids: CASGPGQLWGEQFF.

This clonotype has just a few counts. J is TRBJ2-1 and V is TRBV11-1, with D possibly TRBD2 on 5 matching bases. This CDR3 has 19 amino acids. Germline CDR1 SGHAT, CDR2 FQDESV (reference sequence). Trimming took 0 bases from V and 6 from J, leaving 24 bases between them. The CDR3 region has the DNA TGTGCCAGCAGCTTAGCGGATGGGAGACTGTGGGATATCGGCAATGAGCAGTTCTTC. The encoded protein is CASSLADGRLWDIGNEQFF.

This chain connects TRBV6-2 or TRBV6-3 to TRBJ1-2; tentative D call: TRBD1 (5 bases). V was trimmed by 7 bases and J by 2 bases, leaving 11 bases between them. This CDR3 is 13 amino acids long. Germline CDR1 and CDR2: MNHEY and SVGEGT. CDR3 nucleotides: TGTGCCAGCACCAGGGAGGCAAACTATGGCTACACCTTC. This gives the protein CASTREANYGYTF.

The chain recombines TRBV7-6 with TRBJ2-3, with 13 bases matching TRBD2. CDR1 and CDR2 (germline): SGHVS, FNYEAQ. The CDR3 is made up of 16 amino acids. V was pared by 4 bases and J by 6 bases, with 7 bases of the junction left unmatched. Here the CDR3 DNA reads TGTGCCAGCAGCTCGGGACTAGCGGGATCCGGGGATACGCAGTATTTT. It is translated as CASSSGLAGSGDTQYF.

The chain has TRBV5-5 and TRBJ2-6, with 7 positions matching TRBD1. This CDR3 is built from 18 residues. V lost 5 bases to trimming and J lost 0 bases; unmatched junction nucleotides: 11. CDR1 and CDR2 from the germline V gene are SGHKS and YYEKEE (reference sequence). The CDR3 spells CASSNYPGQHSGANVLTF. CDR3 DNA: TGTGCCAGCAGTAATTACCCGGGACAGCACTCTGGGGCCAACGTCCTGACTTTC.

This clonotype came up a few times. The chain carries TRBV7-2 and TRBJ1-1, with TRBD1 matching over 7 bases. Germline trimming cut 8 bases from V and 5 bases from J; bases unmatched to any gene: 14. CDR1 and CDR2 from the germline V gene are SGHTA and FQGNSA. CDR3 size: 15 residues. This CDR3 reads CASSQGGAGLTEAFF. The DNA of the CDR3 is TGTGCCAGCTCCCAGGGGGGGGCAGGTTTGACTGAAGCTTTCTTT.

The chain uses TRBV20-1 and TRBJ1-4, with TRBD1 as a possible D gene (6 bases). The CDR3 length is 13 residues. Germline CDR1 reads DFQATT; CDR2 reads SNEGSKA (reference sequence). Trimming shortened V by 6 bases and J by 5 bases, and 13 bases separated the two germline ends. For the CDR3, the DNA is TGCAGTGCCTCGACAGGACAGAATGAAAAACTGTTTTTT. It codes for CSASTGQNEKLFF.

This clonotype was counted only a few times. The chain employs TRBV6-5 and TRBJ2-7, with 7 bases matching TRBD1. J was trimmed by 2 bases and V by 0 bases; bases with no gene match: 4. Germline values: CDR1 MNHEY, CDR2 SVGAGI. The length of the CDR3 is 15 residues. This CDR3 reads CASSYSSTGTYEQYF. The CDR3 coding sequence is TGTGCCAGCAGTTACTCATCGACAGGGACCTACGAGCAGTACTTC.

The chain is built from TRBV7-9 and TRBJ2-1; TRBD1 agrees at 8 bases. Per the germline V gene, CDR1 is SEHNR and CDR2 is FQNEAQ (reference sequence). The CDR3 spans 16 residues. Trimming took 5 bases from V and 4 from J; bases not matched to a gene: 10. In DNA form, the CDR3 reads TGTGCCAGCAGCGATCTCGGGACAGGACCTTACAATGAGCAGTTCTTC. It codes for CASSDLGTGPYNEQFF. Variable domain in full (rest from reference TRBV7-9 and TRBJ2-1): DTGVSQNPRHKITKRGQNVTFRCDPISEHNRLYWYRQTLGQGPEFLTYFQNEAQLEKSRLLSDRFSAERPKGSFSTLEIQRTEQGDSAMYLCASSDLGTGPYNEQFFGPGTRLTVL.

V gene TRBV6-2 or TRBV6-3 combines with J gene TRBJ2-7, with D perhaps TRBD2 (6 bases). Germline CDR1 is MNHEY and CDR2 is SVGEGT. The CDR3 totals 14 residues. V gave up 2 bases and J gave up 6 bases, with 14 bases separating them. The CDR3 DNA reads TGTGCCAGCAGTTACGGCCAGGGAGGCGCCGAGCAGTACTTC. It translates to CASSYGQGGAEQYF.

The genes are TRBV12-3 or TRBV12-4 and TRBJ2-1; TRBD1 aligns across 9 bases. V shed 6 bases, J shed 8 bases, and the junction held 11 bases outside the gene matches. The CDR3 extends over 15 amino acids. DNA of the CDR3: TGTGCCAGCAGCCTACGGACAGGGGATAATTATGAGCAGTTCTTC. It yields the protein CASSLRTGDNYEQFF.

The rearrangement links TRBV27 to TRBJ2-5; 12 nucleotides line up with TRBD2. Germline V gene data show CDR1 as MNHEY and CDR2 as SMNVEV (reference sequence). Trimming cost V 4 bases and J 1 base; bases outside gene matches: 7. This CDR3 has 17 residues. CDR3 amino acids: CASSSRLAGGPQETQYF. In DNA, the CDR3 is TGTGCCAGCAGTTCTCGGCTAGCGGGAGGGCCCCAAGAGACCCAGTACTTC.

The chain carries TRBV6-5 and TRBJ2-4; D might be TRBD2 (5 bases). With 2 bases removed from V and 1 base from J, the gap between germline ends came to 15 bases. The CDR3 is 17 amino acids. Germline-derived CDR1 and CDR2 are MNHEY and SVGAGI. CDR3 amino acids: CASSYKAPRGAKNIQYF. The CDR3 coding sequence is TGTGCCAGCAGTTACAAGGCCCCCAGAGGGGCCAAAAACATTCAGTACTTC.

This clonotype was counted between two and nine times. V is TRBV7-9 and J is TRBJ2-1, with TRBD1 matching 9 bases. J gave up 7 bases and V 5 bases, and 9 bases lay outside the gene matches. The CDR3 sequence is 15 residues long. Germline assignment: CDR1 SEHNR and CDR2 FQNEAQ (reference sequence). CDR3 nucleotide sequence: TGTGCCAGCAGCAGCACAGGGGGCGTCTTTAATGAGCAGTTCTTC. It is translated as CASSSTGGVFNEQFF. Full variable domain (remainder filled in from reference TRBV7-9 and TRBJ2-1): DTGVSQNPRHKITKRGQNVTFRCDPISEHNRLYWYRQTLGQGPEFLTYFQNEAQLEKSRLLSDRFSAERPKGSFSTLEIQRTEQGDSAMYLCASSSTGGVFNEQFFGPGTRLTVL.

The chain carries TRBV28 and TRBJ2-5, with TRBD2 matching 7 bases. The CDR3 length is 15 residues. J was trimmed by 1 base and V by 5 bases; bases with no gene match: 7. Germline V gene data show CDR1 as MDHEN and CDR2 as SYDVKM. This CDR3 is CASSLRASGQETQYF. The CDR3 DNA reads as TGTGCCAGCAGTCTGCGCGCTAGCGGCCAAGAGACCCAGTACTTC.

The CDR3 DNA reads as TGCAGCGTGACCCGGACCTCCGGGGGCGGGGAGCTGTTTTTT. Residues: CSVTRTSGGGELFF. This rearrangement joins TRBV29-1 to TRBJ2-2, with D perhaps matching TRBD2 (6 bases). The germline V gene encodes CDR1 SQVTM and CDR2 ANQGSEA. This CDR3 has 14 amino acids. The germline V and J ends were trimmed by 6 bases and 7 bases, with 18 bases remaining between them.

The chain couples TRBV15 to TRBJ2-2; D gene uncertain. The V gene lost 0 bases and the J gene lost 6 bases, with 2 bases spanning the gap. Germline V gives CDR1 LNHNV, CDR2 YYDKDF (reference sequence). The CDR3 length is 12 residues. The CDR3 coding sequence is TGTGCCACCAGCAGAGAAGCCGGGGAGCTGTTTTTT. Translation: CATSREAGELFF.

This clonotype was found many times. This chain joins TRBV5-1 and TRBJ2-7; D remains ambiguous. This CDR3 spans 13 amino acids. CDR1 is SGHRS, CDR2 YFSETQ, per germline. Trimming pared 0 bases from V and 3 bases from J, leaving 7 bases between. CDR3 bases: TGCGCCAGCAGCTTGGACTCCCTCTACGAGCAGTACTTC. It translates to CASSLDSLYEQYF.

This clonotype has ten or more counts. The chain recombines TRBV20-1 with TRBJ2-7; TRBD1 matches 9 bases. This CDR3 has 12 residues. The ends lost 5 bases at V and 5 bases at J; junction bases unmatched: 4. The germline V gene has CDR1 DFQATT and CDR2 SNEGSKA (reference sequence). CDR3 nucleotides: TGCAGTGCTGGGGACAGGGTGAACGAGCAGTACTTC. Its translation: CSAGDRVNEQYF.

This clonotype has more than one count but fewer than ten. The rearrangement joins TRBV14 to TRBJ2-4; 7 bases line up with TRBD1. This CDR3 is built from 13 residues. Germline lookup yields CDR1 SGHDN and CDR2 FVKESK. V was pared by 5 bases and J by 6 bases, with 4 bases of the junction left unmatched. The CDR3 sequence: CASSTGQPNIQYF. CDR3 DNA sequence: TGTGCCAGCAGCACGGGACAGCCAAACATTCAGTACTTC.

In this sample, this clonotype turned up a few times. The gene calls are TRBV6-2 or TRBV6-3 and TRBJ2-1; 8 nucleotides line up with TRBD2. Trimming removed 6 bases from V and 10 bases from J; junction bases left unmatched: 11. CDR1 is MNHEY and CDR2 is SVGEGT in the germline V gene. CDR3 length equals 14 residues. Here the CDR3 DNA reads TGTGCCAGCAGGATGGGAAGCGGGAGTTGGGAGCAGTTCTTC. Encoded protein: CASRMGSGSWEQFF.